This T cell receptor (beta chain) was identified during a study of T cell changes during pregnancy in multiple sclerosis. This clone was picked up a small number of times. Sequenced by immunoSEQ multiplex PCR; TCRdb stores in-frame clones only, minus some. The table includes around 100,000 clones, more than 85% detected once. The sample consisted of peripheral blood, taken in the third trimester of pregnancy. This TCR derives from a female donor with multiple sclerosis, enrolled in a pregnancy study.

The CDR3 DNA reads as TGTGCCAGCAGCCCCTATGACAGGGGGCTCTACGAGCAGTACTTC. Its protein product is CASSPYDRGLYEQYF. The rearrangement uses TRBV7-8 and TRBJ2-7, with 10 bases matching TRBD1. The V gene's germline CDR1 is SGHVS and CDR2 FQNEAQ. V shed 5 bases, J shed 3 bases, and the junction held 7 bases outside the gene matches. CDR3 length: 15 amino acids.